This T cell receptor (beta chain) was obtained from a study of cytotoxic CD8 clonotypes in ibrutinib-treated CLL. Method: immunoSEQ multiplex PCR; TCRdb's copy keeps in-frame clones and lacks some. The profile shows some 24,000 clones, 78% of them singletons. The TCR beta libraries used 2 to 2.5 micrograms of genomic DNA that came from cryopreserved PBMCs. Findings of the study overall: Clonality, elevated at ibrutinib response, dropped back toward baseline at progression.

The germline V and J ends were trimmed by 0 bases and 2 bases, with 7 bases remaining between them. CDR3 size: 15 residues. Looked up from germline, CDR1 is LGHNA and CDR2 is YNFKEQ. Note on this clone: Its specificity is not known. Other nucleotide sequences in the sample specify the same CDR3.

The chain employs TRBV4-2 and TRBJ2-2; D unclear. Specimen: PBMCs, collected before ibrutinib treatment. The clonotype originates from a human donor with chronic lymphocytic leukemia. CDR3 amino acids: CASSQEAFNTGELFF. CDR3 coding DNA: TGTGCCAGCAGCCAAGAAGCCTTTAACACCGGGGAGCTGTTTTTT.